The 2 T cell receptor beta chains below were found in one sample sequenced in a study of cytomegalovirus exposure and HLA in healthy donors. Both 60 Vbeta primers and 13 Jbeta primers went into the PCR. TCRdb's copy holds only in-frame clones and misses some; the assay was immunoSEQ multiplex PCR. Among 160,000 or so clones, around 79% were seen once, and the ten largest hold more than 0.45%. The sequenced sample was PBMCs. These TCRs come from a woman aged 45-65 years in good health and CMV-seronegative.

Here the CDR3 reads CASSLAGTWGEKLFF. Written as DNA, the CDR3 is TGTGCCAGCAGTTTAGCAGGGACATGGGGTGAAAAACTGTTTTTT. The chain is built from TRBV28 and TRBJ1-4, with D perhaps TRBD1 (6 bases). V gave up 2 bases and J gave up 7 bases, with 14 bases separating them. This CDR3 is 15 amino acids long. Germline V gene data show CDR1 as MDHEN and CDR2 as SYDVKM.

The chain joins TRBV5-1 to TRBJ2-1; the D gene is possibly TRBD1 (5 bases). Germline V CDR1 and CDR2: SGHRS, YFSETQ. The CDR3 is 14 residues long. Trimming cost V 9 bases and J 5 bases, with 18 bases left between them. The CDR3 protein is CATRSGAQDNEQFF. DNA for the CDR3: TGCGCCACTCGGAGTGGGGCCCAGGACAATGAGCAGTTCTTC.